This note documents a single TCR beta chain sequence. Its antigen is not known. The CDR3 length is 15 residues. Germline V CDR1 and CDR2: SGHRS, YFSETQ. The V end lost 4 bases, the J end lost 7 bases, and 18 bases lay between the germline ends. The sample originates from a study of blood T cells in healthy people across ages. With a J-beta primer mix and a sample-barcoded 5' primer, a second PCR ran about 6 to 11 cycles. TCRdb processed the 5' RACE reads anew with MiXCR; each CDR3 protein has one entry. The table records 650,000 or so distinct CDR3 sequences, 45% to 60% of them present only once. Regarding the study as a whole: The percentage of naive T cells correlated strongly with TCR beta diversity. The study regarded diversity estimates from one million T cells as underestimates.

This TCR derives from a woman aged 80 or over in good health. This chain links TRBV5-1 with TRBJ2-1; D might be TRBD2 (7 bases). Sequenced: blood. The CDR3 loop reads CASSIQGGTGNEQFF. The CDR3 DNA reads as TGCGCCAGCAGCATACAGGGAGGGACTGGTAATGAGCAGTTCTTC. The whole variable domain, remainder taken from reference TRBV5-1 and TRBJ2-1, is KAGVTQTPRYLIKTRGQQVTLSCSPISGHRSVSWYQQTPGQGLQFLFEYFSETQRNKGNFPGRFSGRQFSNSRSEMNVSTLELGDSALYLCASSIQGGTGNEQFFGPGTRLTVL.